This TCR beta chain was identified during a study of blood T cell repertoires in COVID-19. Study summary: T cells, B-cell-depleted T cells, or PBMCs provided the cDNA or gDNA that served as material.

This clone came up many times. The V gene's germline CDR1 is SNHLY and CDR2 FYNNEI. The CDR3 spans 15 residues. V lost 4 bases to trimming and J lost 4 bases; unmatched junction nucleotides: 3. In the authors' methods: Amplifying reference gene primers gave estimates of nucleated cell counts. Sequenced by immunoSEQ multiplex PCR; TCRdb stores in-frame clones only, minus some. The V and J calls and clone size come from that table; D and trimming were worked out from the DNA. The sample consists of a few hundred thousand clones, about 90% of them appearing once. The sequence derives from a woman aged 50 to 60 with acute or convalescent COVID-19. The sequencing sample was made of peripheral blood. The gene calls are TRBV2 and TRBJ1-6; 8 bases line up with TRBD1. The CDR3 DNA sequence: TGTGCCAGCAGTGCCCGACAGGGGTATAATTCACCCCTCCACTTT. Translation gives CASSARQGYNSPLHF.